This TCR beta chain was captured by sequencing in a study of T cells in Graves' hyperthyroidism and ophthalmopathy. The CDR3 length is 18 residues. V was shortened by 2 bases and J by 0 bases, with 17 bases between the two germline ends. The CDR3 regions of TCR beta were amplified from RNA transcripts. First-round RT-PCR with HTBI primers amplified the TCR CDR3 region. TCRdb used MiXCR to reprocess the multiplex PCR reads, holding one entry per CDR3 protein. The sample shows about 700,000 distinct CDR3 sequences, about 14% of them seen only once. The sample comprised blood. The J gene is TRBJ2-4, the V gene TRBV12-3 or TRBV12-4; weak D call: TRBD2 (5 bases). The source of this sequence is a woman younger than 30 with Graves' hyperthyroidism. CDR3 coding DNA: TGTGCCAGCAGTTTACTCCGTGGCGGGTCGATAGCCAAAAACATTCAGTACTTC. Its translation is CASSLLRGGSIAKNIQYF.